These 21 T cell receptor beta chains were all obtained from the same sample, sequenced in a study of blood T cells in healthy people across ages. Through a sample-barcoded 5' primer and a J-beta primer mix, a second PCR was run for about 6 to 11 cycles. TCRdb analysed the 5' RACE reads with MiXCR anew, one entry per CDR3 protein. The sample holds around 2 million distinct CDR3 sequences, around 40% seen once. Sample: blood. The receptors here all came from a human donor in good health.

This sequence joins TRBV12-3 or TRBV12-4 and TRBJ1-3; D remains unclear. V dropped 5 bases and J dropped 4 bases, with 9 bases sitting between them. This CDR3 spans 13 amino acids. The CDR3 DNA is TGTGCCAGCAGTGCCAACGGGGGAAACACCATATATTTT. It yields the protein CASSANGGNTIYF.

About this clonotype itself: One end of the junction is discordant with germline, which a read error may explain. This rearrangement joins TRBV5-1 to TRBJ1-2; D gene ambiguous. The CDR3 length is 13 residues. Germline CDR1 is SGHRS and CDR2 is YFSETQ. As DNA, the CDR3 is TGCGCCAACAGCTTGGCCGGGCTCAGCCGCTACACCTTC. Protein: CANSLAGLSRYTF.

V usage is TRBV30 and J usage is TRBJ1-2, with unresolved D. This CDR3 has 12 amino acids. Germline-derived CDR1 and CDR2 are GTSNPN and SVGIG (reference sequence). V lost 2 bases to trimming and J lost 5 bases, with 9 bases between them. CDR3 sequence reads: CAWSLGKYGYTF. The CDR3 DNA reads as TGTGCCTGGAGTCTAGGAAAATATGGCTACACCTTC.

The chain combines TRBV4-3 with TRBJ2-7, with D possibly TRBD1 on 6 matching bases. V was trimmed by 3 bases and J by 3 bases, leaving 21 bases between them. The CDR3 is made up of 17 amino acids. In germline, CDR1 is LGHNA, CDR2 YSLEER. The CDR3 reads CASSQAGGRDINYEQYF. DNA of the CDR3: TGCGCCAGCAGCCAGGCCGGCGGCCGGGACATAAACTACGAGCAGTACTTC.

V usage is TRBV19 and J usage is TRBJ2-3, with 8 bases fitting TRBD1. Germline-derived CDR1 and CDR2 are LNHDA and SQIVND (reference sequence). The CDR3 loop spans 16 amino acids. Losses at the gene ends were 5 bases for V and 3 bases for J; bases not matched to a gene: 10. The CDR3 DNA is TGTGCCAGTAGTGCATGGAAGACAGGGGAAACAGATACGCAGTATTTT. Translated: CASSAWKTGETDTQYF.

V usage is TRBV3-1 and J usage is TRBJ2-1; D call uncertain. The V end was cut by 2 bases, the J end by 12 bases, with 8 bases between. The CDR3 runs 11 residues. The germline CDR1 and CDR2 sequences are LGHDT and YNNKEL (reference sequence). CDR3 loop: CASSQLSGQFF. CDR3 nucleotides: TGTGCCAGCAGCCAATTATCGGGGCAGTTCTTC.

The chain couples TRBV12-3 or TRBV12-4 to TRBJ2-6; 8 bases agree with TRBD1. The CDR3 runs 22 residues. J gave up 0 bases and V 1 base, and 17 bases lay outside the gene matches. Here the CDR3 reads CASSLDFPGPGGPLSGANVLTF. DNA of the CDR3: TGTGCCAGCAGTTTAGATTTCCCGGGTCCAGGGGGCCCTCTCTCTGGGGCCAACGTCCTGACTTTC.

The chain combines TRBV10-3 with TRBJ2-5; maybe TRBD1 (6 bases). The CDR3 spans 13 residues. The ends were cut back, 8 bases at V and 5 bases at J, with 15 bases in the middle. Per the germline V gene, CDR1 is ENHRY and CDR2 is SYGVKD. DNA of the CDR3: TGTGCCATCGCCGAAACAGGGATGGAGACCCAGTACTTC. This encodes CAIAETGMETQYF.

This CDR3 is CASSYSDSSSPGTQYF. The CDR3, as DNA: TGTGCCAGCAGCTATTCGGACAGTTCCTCACCCGGTACGCAGTATTTT. The chain joins TRBV7-2 to TRBJ2-3, with a possible D match to TRBD1 (6 bases). This CDR3 is built from 16 residues. V was clipped by 4 bases and J by 8 bases, with 22 bases between them. In germline, CDR1 is SGHTA, CDR2 FQGNSA.

A few counts support this clonotype. V and J are TRBV20-1 and TRBJ2-1, with D tentatively TRBD1 or TRBD2 (5 bases each). The V gene's germline CDR1 is DFQATT and CDR2 SNEGSKA (reference sequence). The length of the CDR3 is 18 residues. Trimming stripped 0 bases from V and 2 bases from J, with 20 bases between. The CDR3 loop is CSARDRGEGRGTYNEQFF. CDR3 sequence (DNA): TGCAGTGCTAGAGATCGAGGTGAGGGGCGAGGGACCTACAATGAGCAGTTCTTC.

The chain recombines TRBV7-2 with TRBJ2-7; TRBD2 matches at 7 bases. J gave up 2 bases and V 5 bases, and 15 bases lay outside the gene matches. The CDR3 runs to 17 residues. Germline V CDR1 and CDR2: SGHTA, FQGNSA. The CDR3: CASSPGLVFTETYEQYF. The CDR3 nucleotides read TGTGCCAGCAGCCCCGGACTAGTATTTACCGAGACCTACGAGCAGTACTTC.

The genes are TRBV11-2 and TRBJ2-7, with 8 bases matching TRBD2. With V trimmed by 6 bases and J by 0 bases, 7 bases remained unmatched. Germline assignment: CDR1 SGHAT and CDR2 FQNNGV. CDR3 length: 15 residues. The CDR3 DNA reads as TGTGCCAGCAGACCCTTTCTAGCGGGCTCCTACGAGCAGTACTTC. This translates into CASRPFLAGSYEQYF.

V gene TRBV9 combines with J gene TRBJ2-5, with D tentatively TRBD1 (6 bases). The CDR3 has 14 amino acids. Trimming left V 3 bases short and J 0 bases short, with 9 bases between. Germline V gives CDR1 SGDLS, CDR2 YYNGEE. For the CDR3, the DNA is TGTGCCAGCAGCGGGACAGCGTACCAAGAGACCCAGTACTTC. Its translation: CASSGTAYQETQYF.

The rearrangement joins TRBV7-9 to TRBJ2-3, with a weak D call TRBD2 (6 bases). Germline V lookup: CDR1 SEHNR, CDR2 FQNEAQ (reference sequence). The CDR3 length is 15 residues. V was cut by 3 bases and J by 4 bases, with 14 bases left in between. The CDR3 nucleotides are TGTGCCAGCAGCTTGGGGACTCGCAGCGCAGATACGCAGTATTTT. Its translation: CASSLGTRSADTQYF.

The chain couples TRBV28 to TRBJ1-2, with D possibly TRBD1 on 6 matching bases. CDR1 and CDR2 (germline): MDHEN, SYDVKM. This CDR3 is built from 12 residues. Trimming cost V 8 bases and J 2 bases, with 9 bases left between them. CDR3 sequence reads: CASQQGNYGYTF. The CDR3 DNA sequence: TGTGCCAGCCAACAGGGAAACTATGGCTACACCTTC.

Worth noting for this clonotype: This may arise from a read error, as a much more abundant clone is one base away. The V call is TRBV20-1, the J call TRBJ1-2, with 11 bases fitting TRBD1. This CDR3 is built from 13 residues. Germline assignment: CDR1 DFQATT and CDR2 SNEGSKA (reference sequence). V lost 5 bases to trimming and J lost 7 bases; unmatched junction nucleotides: 6. The DNA for the CDR3 is TGCAGTGCTCCGCGGACAGGGGGCGGTGGCTACACCTTC. This gives the protein CSAPRTGGGGYTF.

A remark on this clonotype: This could be a read error, since a much larger clone is one nucleotide away. The chain combines TRBV28 with TRBJ2-1; no firm D call. Per germline, CDR1 MDHEN and CDR2 SYDVKM. The CDR3 is 15 residues long. The CDR3 sequence is CASSWNILPINERFF. Written as DNA, the CDR3 is TGTGCCAGCAGTTGGAATATCCTACCTATCAATGAGCGGTTCTTC.

The genes are TRBV5-1 and TRBJ2-3, with D possibly being TRBD1 (5 bases). Germline values: CDR1 SGHRS, CDR2 YFSETQ. The CDR3 has 14 residues. Trimming cost V 6 bases and J 0 bases, with 11 bases left between them. The CDR3 coding sequence is TGCGCCAGCACCGTAAGGGGAAGCACAGATACGCAGTATTTT. It is translated as CASTVRGSTDTQYF.

V usage is TRBV29-1 and J usage is TRBJ2-3; D might be TRBD2 (5 bases). CDR1 is SQVTM and CDR2 is ANQGSEA in the germline V gene. This CDR3 comprises 14 residues. Trimming stripped 4 bases from V and 4 bases from J, with 15 bases between. The CDR3 reads CSVVLVSGADTQYF. The CDR3 DNA follows: TGCAGCGTTGTATTGGTGTCCGGGGCAGATACGCAGTATTTT.

In its sample, this clonotype was seen a few times. The rearrangement links TRBV6-2 or TRBV6-3 to TRBJ2-7; no clear D gene. CDR1 and CDR2 from the germline V gene are MNHEY and SVGEGT. V lost 7 bases to trimming and J lost 0 bases, with 13 bases between them. The CDR3 extends over 14 amino acids. CDR3 in DNA: TGTGCCAGCACTCTAAGCCGGAACTCCTACGAGCAGTACTTC. Translated, it gives CASTLSRNSYEQYF.

The chain joins TRBV7-9 to TRBJ1-4; TRBD1 might be the D (5 bases). CDR1 SEHNR and CDR2 FQNEAQ come from the germline V gene (reference sequence). This CDR3 contains 14 residues. Between the trimmed V and J ends, which lost 5 bases and 4 bases, there was a span of 11 bases. The CDR3 DNA reads as TGTGCCAGCAGCCGACAGACTATTAATGAAAAACTGTTTTTT. Its protein is CASSRQTINEKLFF. The whole variable domain, remainder taken from reference TRBV7-9 and TRBJ1-4, is DTGVSQNPRHKITKRGQNVTFRCDPISEHNRLYWYRQTLGQGPEFLTYFQNEAQLEKSRLLSDRFSAERPKGSFSTLEIQRTEQGDSAMYLCASSRQTINEKLFFGSGTQLSVL.